This T cell receptor beta chain was recovered during a study of T cell responses to AZD1222 COVID-19 vaccine. Study overall: Doses given second, at about 4 or about 12 weeks, were pooled. Findings of the study overall: Recipients of AZD1222 seropositive at baseline numbered only five or six.

Germline V gene data show CDR1 as SGHNT and CDR2 as YENEEA. With 3 bases removed from V and 2 bases from J, the gap between germline ends came to 7 bases. The CDR3 runs 13 residues. Comments on this clone: Antigen specificity is unknown.

Profiled with immunoSEQ multiplex PCR; TCRdb holds only in-frame clones, not every one. The table has around 140,000 clones, approximately 90% seen once. This TCR came from an adult in good health. The sequencing here drew on peripheral blood, taken on day 0 of AZD1222 vaccination. This chain uses TRBV11-3 with TRBJ1-1; tentatively, D is TRBD1 (6 bases). The CDR3 sequence: CASSLDSNTEAFF. In DNA form, the CDR3 reads TGTGCCAGCAGCTTGGACAGTAACACTGAAGCTTTCTTT. The complete variable domain, with remaining parts taken from reference TRBV11-3 and TRBJ1-1, reads EAGVVQSPRYKIIEKKQPVAFWCNPISGHNTLYWYLQNLGQGPELLIRYENEEAVDDSQLPKDRFSAERLKGVDSTLKIQPAELGDSAVYLCASSLDSNTEAFFGQGTRLTVV.